This T cell receptor (beta chain) comes out of a study of T-cell reconstitution after alpha-beta-depleted transplantation in children. Study-wide results and caveats: Several hundred expanded graft clones reportedly supplied alpha-beta T cells about two months after transplant. By one year post-transplant, T-cell counts and diversity largely arose from T cells that were newly produced. After transplant, high TCRbeta diversity at day 60 in some patients arose from surviving recipient T cells and thymic progenitors.

The TCRbeta library incorporated unique molecular identifiers. TCRdb fed the PCR reads into MiXCR, producing one record per CDR3 protein. The repertoire holds 120,000 or so distinct CDR3 sequences, with roughly 23% as singletons. Looked up from germline, CDR1 is DFQATT and CDR2 is SNEGSKA (reference sequence). This CDR3 region has 14 residues. V shed 3 bases and J shed 6 bases, with 15 bases lying between them. As for this clonotype: Its matching antigen is unknown.

Sequenced here: PBMCs, mostly from graft donor cells, sampled 180 days after TCRalphabeta/CD19-depleted stem cell transplant. This clonotype was obtained from a male patient aged 2-10 years who had a stem cell transplant for chronic granulomatous disease, so the T cells may come from the graft donor. The J gene is TRBJ1-5, the V gene TRBV20-1, with TRBD1 as a possible D gene (6 bases). This CDR3 is CSASWPGVGQPQHF. The CDR3 bases are TGCAGTGCTAGTTGGCCAGGGGTAGGTCAGCCCCAGCATTTT.